These 17 T cell receptor beta chains were sequenced from one sample in a study of blood T cell repertoires in COVID-19. Sequencing used immunoSEQ multiplex PCR; TCRdb keeps in-frame clones, though not all of them. Of 150,000 to 200,000 clones in the sample, approximately 80% were seen once. Sequencing was performed on peripheral blood. Receptor source: a woman older than 75 with COVID-19, enrolled during active disease.

The gene calls are TRBV29-1 and TRBJ2-3; D might be TRBD2 (5 bases). The V gene's germline CDR1 is SQVTM and CDR2 ANQGSEA. Trimming cost V 1 base and J 2 bases, with 7 bases left between them. CDR3 length: 13 residues. CDR3 loop: CSVEAGYTDTQYF. Written as DNA, the CDR3 is TGCAGCGTTGAAGCGGGGTACACAGATACGCAGTATTTT.

The J gene is TRBJ2-3, the V gene TRBV4-2, with 10 bases that match TRBD2. V dropped 0 bases and J dropped 0; count of bases not matched to a gene: 9. CDR3 length equals 19 residues. Germline V gene data show CDR1 as LGHNA and CDR2 as YNFKEQ. This chain's CDR3 is CASSQDELAGAGSTDTQYF. The CDR3 DNA follows: TGTGCCAGCAGCCAAGATGAGCTAGCGGGAGCCGGTAGCACAGATACGCAGTATTTT.

This chain links TRBV4-2 with TRBJ1-3; no firm D call. CDR3 length: 15 residues. V dropped 0 bases and J dropped 2 bases, with 8 bases sitting between them. Germline CDR1 reads LGHNA; CDR2 reads YNFKEQ. CDR3 amino acids: CASSQEVGAGNTIYF. The CDR3 DNA follows: TGTGCCAGCAGCCAAGAAGTGGGAGCTGGAAACACCATATATTTT.

The genes are TRBV3-1 (or the pseudogene TRBV3-2) and TRBJ2-1; 7 bases are a match to TRBD1. J lost 0 bases, V lost 4 bases, and 3 bases had no gene match. CDR3 length: 15 amino acids. Germline V gene lookup returns CDR1 LGHDT and CDR2 YNNKEL (reference sequence). CDR3 bases: TGTGCCAGCAGCCCGACAGGGATCTCCTACAATGAGCAGTTCTTC. Translating it yields CASSPTGISYNEQFF.

This clone was observed a few times. The chain has TRBV4-1 and TRBJ1-2; D may be TRBD1 (5 bases). The germline CDR1 and CDR2 sequences are MGHRA and YSYEKL. The CDR3 is 15 amino acids. V was pared by 4 bases and J by 4 bases, with 16 bases between. The CDR3, as DNA: TGCGCCAGCAGCCGAATACTGACAGACTTCTATGGCTACACCTTC. Its translation is CASSRILTDFYGYTF.

The chain carries TRBV28 and TRBJ1-1; D remains ambiguous. The V end was cut by 1 base, the J end by 4 bases, with 7 bases between. CDR3 length: 13 amino acids. From germline, CDR1 is MDHEN and CDR2 SYDVKM. The CDR3 DNA is TGTGCCAGCAGTTTATCTAGCCCCACTGAAGCTTTCTTT. This translates into CASSLSSPTEAFF.

The chain employs TRBV5-5 and TRBJ2-7; D gene uncertain. The CDR3 spans 14 residues. Looked up from germline, CDR1 is SGHKS and CDR2 is YYEKEE (reference sequence). Between the trimmed V and J ends, which lost 0 bases and 3 bases, there was a span of 10 bases. The CDR3 spells CASSLDSVLYEQYF. The CDR3 bases are TGTGCCAGCAGCTTGGATTCGGTCCTCTACGAGCAGTACTTC. The full variable domain, rest sourced from reference TRBV5-5 and TRBJ2-7, is DAGVTQSPTHLIKTRGQQVTLRCSPISGHKSVSWYQQVLGQGPQFIFQYYEKEERGRGNFPDRFSARQFPNYSSELNVNALLLGDSALYLCASSLDSVLYEQYFGPGTRLTVT.

This clone was recorded only once. V usage is TRBV18 and J usage is TRBJ2-3, with D tentatively TRBD2 (5 bases). Trimming took off 10 bases at V and 0 bases at J, with 11 bases between the two ends. The CDR3 spans 13 residues. Germline lookup yields CDR1 KGHSH and CDR2 LQKENI. The CDR3 DNA follows: TGTGCCACCCGAGGGTCTAGCACAGATACGCAGTATTTT. Translating it yields CATRGSSTDTQYF.

V and J are TRBV19 and TRBJ1-5; D call uncertain. CDR1 is LNHDA and CDR2 is SQIVND in the germline V gene (reference sequence). Trimming shortened V by 5 bases and J by 2 bases, and 7 bases separated the two germline ends. CDR3 length equals 13 residues. In DNA, the CDR3 is TGTGCCAGTAGTCTTGCGGGCAATCAGCCCCAGCATTTT. The encoded protein is CASSLAGNQPQHF. Full variable domain (outside the CDR3, taken from reference TRBV19 and TRBJ1-5): DGGITQSPKYLFRKEGQNVTLSCEQNLNHDAMYWYRQDPGQGLRLIYYSQIVNDFQKGDIAEGYSVSREKKESFPLTVTSAQKNPTAFYLCASSLAGNQPQHFGDGTRLSIL.

This clone was found once. The chain has TRBV5-6 and TRBJ1-1; 8 nucleotides line up with TRBD1. V lost 6 bases and J lost 1; bases outside the gene matches: 5. CDR3 length equals 14 residues. Germline CDR1 is SGHDT and CDR2 is YYEEEE. The CDR3 coding sequence is TGTGCCAGCAACACCGGGACAGGGAACACTGAAGCTTTCTTT. As protein: CASNTGTGNTEAFF.

The chain uses TRBV6-6 and TRBJ2-4; 10 bases match TRBD1. The trim removed 6 bases at V and 6 bases at J, leaving 5 bases unmatched. Germline V gene lookup returns CDR1 MNHNY and CDR2 SVGAGI (reference sequence). This CDR3 contains 14 residues. CDR3 DNA: TGTGCCAGCAGCCGGACAGGGGGGGTAAACATTCAGTACTTC. Protein product: CASSRTGGVNIQYF.

The chain carries TRBV5-5 and TRBJ2-7; perhaps TRBD2 as D (6 bases). From germline, CDR1 is SGHKS and CDR2 YYEKEE (reference sequence). The V and J ends lost 4 bases and 2 bases respectively, with 19 bases between them. The CDR3 sequence is 16 residues long. This CDR3 is CASSPGPSRGAYEQYF. Here the CDR3 DNA reads TGTGCCAGCAGCCCGGGGCCCAGCCGCGGGGCCTACGAGCAGTACTTC.

The chain carries TRBV5-6 and TRBJ1-5, with D unresolved. V was clipped by 3 bases and J by 1 base, with 14 bases between them. Germline assignment: CDR1 SGHDT and CDR2 YYEEEE. CDR3 size: 16 residues. The CDR3 nucleotides are TGTGCCAGCAGCTCTCTAGGTAGTCTCAGCAATCAGCCCCAGCATTTT. It translates to CASSSLGSLSNQPQHF. Filled out from reference TRBV5-6 and TRBJ1-5, the complete variable domain reads DAGVTQSPTHLIKTRGQQVTLRCSPKSGHDTVSWYQQALGQGPQFIFQYYEEEERQRGNFPDRFSGHQFPNYSSELNVNALLLGDSALYLCASSSLGSLSNQPQHFGDGTRLSIL.

This chain uses TRBV7-8 with TRBJ1-2; D is possibly TRBD1 (6 bases). V lost 3 bases and J 8 bases, leaving 25 bases between the germline ends. Germline values: CDR1 SGHVS, CDR2 FQNEAQ. CDR3 length: 17 residues. The CDR3 region is CASSFGDHGGGPGGYTF. DNA of the CDR3: TGTGCCAGCAGCTTTGGGGACCACGGGGGGGGCCCTGGAGGCTACACCTTC. The entire variable domain, with the rest obtained from reference TRBV7-8 and TRBJ1-2, is as follows: GAGVSQSPRYKVAKRGQDVALRCDPISGHVSLFWYQQALGQGPEFLTYFQNEAQLDKSGLPSDRFFAERPEGSVSTLKIQRTQQEDSAVYLCASSFGDHGGGPGGYTFGSGTRLTVV.

For the CDR3, the DNA is TGCGCCAGCAGCTTGTGGAGTCCCCAAGAGACCCAGTACTTC. Its translation is CASSLWSPQETQYF. The chain carries TRBV5-1 and TRBJ2-5, with D unresolved. The germline V gene has CDR1 SGHRS and CDR2 YFSETQ. The V and J ends lost 1 base and 1 base respectively, with 8 bases between them. The CDR3 length is 14 residues.

The chain is built from TRBV12-3 or TRBV12-4 and TRBJ2-7; D may be TRBD2 (5 bases). CDR3 length: 13 amino acids. V gave up 3 bases and J gave up 1 base, with 7 bases separating them. CDR3 nucleotides: TGTGCCAGCAGTTTCCGGGGTTCCTACGAGCAGTACTTC. Its protein product is CASSFRGSYEQYF.

V and J are TRBV6-5 and TRBJ1-3; D possibly corresponds to TRBD1 (5 bases). The CDR3 length is 15 residues. Trimming left V 8 bases short and J 0 bases short, with 14 bases between. The germline V gene has CDR1 MNHEY and CDR2 SVGAGI. In nucleotides, the CDR3 is TGTGCCAGCGGGGGGTCAGTCCCCTCTGGAAACACCATATATTTT. It translates to CASGGSVPSGNTIYF.